This TCR beta chain originates from a study of shared T cell receptors in the human thymus. Measured with immunoSEQ multiplex PCR; TCRdb has only the in-frame clones, and not every one. The sample lists hundreds of thousands of clones; approximately 87% were seen once. CDR1 and CDR2 (germline): LGHNA, YSLEER. V was pared by 4 bases and J by 3 bases, with 27 bases between. This CDR3 spans 19 amino acids. Only a few counts were recorded for this clone. These data also formed part of another study, on human thymus T cells. From that study: The study used thymus tissue resected during corrective heart surgery. The related literature has documented a marked overlap of thymic repertoires among unrelated individuals.

The sequence derives from a boy in the first two years of life with a congenital heart defect. The rearrangement joins TRBV4-3 to TRBJ1-2, with D maybe TRBD1 (5 bases). Material for sequencing was thymocytes. CDR3 in amino acids: CASSPGPSPRPTRHYGYTF. The DNA of the CDR3 is TGCGCCAGCAGCCCAGGGCCTTCTCCGCGCCCGACTCGCCACTATGGCTACACCTTC.